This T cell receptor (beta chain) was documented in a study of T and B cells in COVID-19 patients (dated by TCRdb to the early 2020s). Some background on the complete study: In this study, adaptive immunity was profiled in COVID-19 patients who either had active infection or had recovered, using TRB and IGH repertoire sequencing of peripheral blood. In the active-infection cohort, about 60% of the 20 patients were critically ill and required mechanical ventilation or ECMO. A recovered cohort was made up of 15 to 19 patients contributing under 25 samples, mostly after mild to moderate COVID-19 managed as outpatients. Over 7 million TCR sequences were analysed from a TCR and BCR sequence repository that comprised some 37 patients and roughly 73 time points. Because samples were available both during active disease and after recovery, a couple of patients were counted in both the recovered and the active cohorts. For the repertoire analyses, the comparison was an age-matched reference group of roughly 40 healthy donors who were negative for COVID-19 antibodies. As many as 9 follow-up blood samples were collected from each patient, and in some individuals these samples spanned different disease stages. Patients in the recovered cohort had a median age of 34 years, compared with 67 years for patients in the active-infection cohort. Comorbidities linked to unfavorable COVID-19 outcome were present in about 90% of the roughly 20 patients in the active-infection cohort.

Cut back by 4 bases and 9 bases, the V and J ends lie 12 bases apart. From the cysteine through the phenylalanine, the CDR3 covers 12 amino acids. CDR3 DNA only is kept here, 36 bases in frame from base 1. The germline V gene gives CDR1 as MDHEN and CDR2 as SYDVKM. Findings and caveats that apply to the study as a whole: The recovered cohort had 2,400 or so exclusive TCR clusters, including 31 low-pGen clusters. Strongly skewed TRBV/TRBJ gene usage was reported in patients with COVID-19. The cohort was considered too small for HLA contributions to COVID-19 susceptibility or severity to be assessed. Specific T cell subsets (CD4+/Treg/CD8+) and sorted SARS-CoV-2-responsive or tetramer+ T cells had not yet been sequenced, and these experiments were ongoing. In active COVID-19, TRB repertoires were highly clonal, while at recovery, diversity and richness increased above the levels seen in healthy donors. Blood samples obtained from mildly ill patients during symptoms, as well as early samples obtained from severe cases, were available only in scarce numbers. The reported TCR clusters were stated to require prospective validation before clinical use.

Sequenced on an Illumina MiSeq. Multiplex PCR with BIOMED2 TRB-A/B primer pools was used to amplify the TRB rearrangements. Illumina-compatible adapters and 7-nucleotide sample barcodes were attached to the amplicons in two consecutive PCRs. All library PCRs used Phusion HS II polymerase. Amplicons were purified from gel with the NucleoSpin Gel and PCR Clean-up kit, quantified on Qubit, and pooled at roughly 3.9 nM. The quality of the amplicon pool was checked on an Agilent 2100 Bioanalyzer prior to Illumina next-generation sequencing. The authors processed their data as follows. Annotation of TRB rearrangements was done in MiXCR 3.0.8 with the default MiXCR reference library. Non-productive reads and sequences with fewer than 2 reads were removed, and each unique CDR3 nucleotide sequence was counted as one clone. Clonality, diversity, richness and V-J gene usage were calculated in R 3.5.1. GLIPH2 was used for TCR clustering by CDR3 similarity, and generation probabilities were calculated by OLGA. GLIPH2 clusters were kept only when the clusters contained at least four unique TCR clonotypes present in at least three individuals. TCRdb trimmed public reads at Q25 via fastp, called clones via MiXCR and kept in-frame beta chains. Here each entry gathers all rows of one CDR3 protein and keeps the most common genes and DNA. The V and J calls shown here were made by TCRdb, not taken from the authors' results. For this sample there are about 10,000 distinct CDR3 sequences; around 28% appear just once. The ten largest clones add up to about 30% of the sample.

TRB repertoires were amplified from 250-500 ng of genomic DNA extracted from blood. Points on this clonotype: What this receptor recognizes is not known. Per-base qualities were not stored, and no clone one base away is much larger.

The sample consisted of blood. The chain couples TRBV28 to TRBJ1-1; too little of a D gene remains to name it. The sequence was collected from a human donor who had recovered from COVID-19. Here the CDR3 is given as CASSWKGRQAFF. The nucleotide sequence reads TGTGCCAGCAGTTGGAAGGGCCGCCAAGCTTTCTTT.